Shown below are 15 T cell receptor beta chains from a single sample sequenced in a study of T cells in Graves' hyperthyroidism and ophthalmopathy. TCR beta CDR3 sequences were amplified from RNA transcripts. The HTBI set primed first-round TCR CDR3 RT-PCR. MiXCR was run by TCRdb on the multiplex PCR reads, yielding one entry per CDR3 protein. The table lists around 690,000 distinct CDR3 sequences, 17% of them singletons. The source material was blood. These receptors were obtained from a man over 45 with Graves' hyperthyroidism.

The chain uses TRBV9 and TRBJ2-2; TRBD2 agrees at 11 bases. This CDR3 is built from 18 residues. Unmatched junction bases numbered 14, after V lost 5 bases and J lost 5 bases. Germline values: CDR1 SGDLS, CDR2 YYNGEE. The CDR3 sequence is CASSDPGTSGRSTGELFF. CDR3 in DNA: TGTGCCAGCAGTGACCCGGGCACTAGCGGGAGAAGTACCGGGGAGCTGTTTTTT.

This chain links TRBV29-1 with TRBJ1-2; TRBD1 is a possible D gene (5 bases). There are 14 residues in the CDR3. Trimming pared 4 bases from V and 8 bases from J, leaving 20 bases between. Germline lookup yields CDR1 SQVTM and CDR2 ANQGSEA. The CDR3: CSVVGDSPVEGYTF. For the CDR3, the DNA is TGCAGCGTTGTTGGAGACAGCCCTGTGGAAGGCTACACCTTC.

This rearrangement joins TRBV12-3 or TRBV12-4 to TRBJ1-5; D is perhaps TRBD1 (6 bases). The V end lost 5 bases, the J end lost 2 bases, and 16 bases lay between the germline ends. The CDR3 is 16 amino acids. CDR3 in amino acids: CASSPRQGSGNQPQHF. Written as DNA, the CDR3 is TGTGCCAGCAGTCCCCGCCAGGGGAGTGGCAATCAGCCCCAGCATTTT.

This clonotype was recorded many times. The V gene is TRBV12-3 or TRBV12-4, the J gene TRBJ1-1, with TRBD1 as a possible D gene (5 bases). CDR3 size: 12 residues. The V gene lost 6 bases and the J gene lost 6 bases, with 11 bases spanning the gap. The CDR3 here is CASRAGASEAFF. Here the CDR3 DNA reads TGTGCCAGCAGGGCTGGGGCTTCTGAAGCTTTCTTT.

CDR3 coding DNA: TGTGCCCAGGGGGGGTTAAGCACAGATACGCAGTATTTT. It specifies CAQGGLSTDTQYF. J is TRBJ2-3 and V is TRBV12-3 or TRBV12-4; either TRBD1 or TRBD2 may fit D (7 bases each). This CDR3 spans 13 amino acids. Trimming pared 11 bases from V and 0 bases from J, leaving 12 bases between.

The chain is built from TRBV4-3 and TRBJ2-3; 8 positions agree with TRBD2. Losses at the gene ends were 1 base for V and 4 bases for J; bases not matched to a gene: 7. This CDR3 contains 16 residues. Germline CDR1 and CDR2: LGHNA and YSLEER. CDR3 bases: TGCGCCAGCAGCCAAGCCTTAGCGGGAAGCGCAGATACGCAGTATTTT. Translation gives CASSQALAGSADTQYF.

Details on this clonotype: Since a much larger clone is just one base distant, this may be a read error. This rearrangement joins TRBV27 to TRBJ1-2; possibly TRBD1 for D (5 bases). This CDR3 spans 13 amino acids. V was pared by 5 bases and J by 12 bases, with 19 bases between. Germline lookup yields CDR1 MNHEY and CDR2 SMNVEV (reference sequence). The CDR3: CASSAGRIWGNTF. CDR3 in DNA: TGTGCCAGCAGTGCGGGACGGATCTGGGGCAACACCTTC.

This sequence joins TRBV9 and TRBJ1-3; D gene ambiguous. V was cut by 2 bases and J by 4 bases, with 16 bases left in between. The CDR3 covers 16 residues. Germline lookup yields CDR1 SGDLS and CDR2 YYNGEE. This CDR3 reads CASSVRDSRTGNTIYF. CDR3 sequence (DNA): TGTGCCAGCAGCGTTCGAGATTCGCGAACCGGAAACACCATATATTTT.

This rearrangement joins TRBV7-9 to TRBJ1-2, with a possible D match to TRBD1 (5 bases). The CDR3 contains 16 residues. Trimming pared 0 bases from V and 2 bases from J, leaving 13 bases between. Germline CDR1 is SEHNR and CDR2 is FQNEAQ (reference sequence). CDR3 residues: CASSLALGVANYGYTF. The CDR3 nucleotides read TGTGCCAGCAGCTTAGCGTTGGGGGTTGCGAACTATGGCTACACCTTC.

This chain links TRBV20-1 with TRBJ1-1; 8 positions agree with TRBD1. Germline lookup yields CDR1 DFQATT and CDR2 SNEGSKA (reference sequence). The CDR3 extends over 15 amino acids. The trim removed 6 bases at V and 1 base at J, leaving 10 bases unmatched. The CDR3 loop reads CSAPDPGQANTEAFF. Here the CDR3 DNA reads TGCAGTGCCCCTGATCCGGGACAGGCGAACACTGAAGCTTTCTTT.

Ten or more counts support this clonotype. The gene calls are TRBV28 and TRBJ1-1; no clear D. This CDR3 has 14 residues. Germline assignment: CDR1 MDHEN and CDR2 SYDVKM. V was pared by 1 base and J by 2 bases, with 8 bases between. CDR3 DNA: TGTGCCAGCAGTTTATTTGTCCTAAACACTGAAGCTTTCTTT. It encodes CASSLFVLNTEAFF.

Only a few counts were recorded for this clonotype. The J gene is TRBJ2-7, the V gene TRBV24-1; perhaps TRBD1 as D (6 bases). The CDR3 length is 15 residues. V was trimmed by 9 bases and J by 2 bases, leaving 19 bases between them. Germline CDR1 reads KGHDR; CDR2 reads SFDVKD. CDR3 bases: TGTGCCACCTCTCCGGGACATTTGCCCCCCTACGAGCAGTACTTC. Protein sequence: CATSPGHLPPYEQYF.

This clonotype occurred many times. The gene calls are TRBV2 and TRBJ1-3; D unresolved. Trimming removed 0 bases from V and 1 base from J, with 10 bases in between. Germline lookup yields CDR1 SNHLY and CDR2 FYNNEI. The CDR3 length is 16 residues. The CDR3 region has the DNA TGTGCCAGCAGTGAAGCTTCCGGATTGTCTGGAAACACCATATATTTT. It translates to CASSEASGLSGNTIYF. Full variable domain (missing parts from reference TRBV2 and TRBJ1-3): EPEVTQTPSHQVTQMGQEVILRCVPISNHLYFYWYRQILGQKVEFLVSFYNNEISEKSEIFDDQFSVERPDGSNFTLKIRSTKLEDSAMYFCASSEASGLSGNTIYFGEGSWLTVV.

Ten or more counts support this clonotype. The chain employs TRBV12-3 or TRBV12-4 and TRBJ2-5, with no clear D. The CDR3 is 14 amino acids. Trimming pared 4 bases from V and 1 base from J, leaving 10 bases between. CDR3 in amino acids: CASSSRGAQETQYF. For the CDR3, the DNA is TGTGCCAGCAGTTCGCGTGGCGCCCAAGAGACCCAGTACTTC.

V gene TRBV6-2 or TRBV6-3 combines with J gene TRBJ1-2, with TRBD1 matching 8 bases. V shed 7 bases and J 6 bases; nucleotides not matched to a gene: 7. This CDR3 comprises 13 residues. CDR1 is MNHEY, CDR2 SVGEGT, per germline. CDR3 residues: CASKGTGLNGYTF. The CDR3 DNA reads TGTGCCAGCAAGGGGACAGGCTTGAATGGCTACACCTTC.